A single sample is the source of the 25 T cell receptor beta chains below, sequenced in a study of shared clonotypes between healthy human individuals. The table came from immunoSEQ multiplex PCR; TCRdb's copy has only in-frame clones and leaves some out. The sample consists of around 700,000 clones, 92% of them appearing once. Naive CD8 cells lacked CD45RO, underwent positive selection for CCR7 and left out terminally differentiated effector memory CD45RA+ cells. Sequenced: naive CD8+ T cells sorted from blood. Source of these receptors: a man aged 30 to 39 in good health.

The V and J genes are TRBV11-3 and TRBJ2-1, with 7 bases aligning to TRBD2. This CDR3 is 15 amino acids long. Trimming at V came to 3 bases and at J to 8 bases, leaving 10 bases not matched to a gene. From germline, CDR1 is SGHNT and CDR2 YENEEA. CDR3 DNA: TGTGCCAGCAGCTTTCGCGGGAGAGGCGGAGATGAGCAGTTCTTC. Translating it yields CASSFRGRGGDEQFF.

The chain combines TRBV10-3 with TRBJ2-5; a possible D gene is TRBD1 (5 bases). Between the trimmed V and J ends, which lost 6 bases and 3 bases, there was a span of 11 bases. The CDR3 is 13 amino acids. Germline V gives CDR1 ENHRY, CDR2 SYGVKD. CDR3 residues: CAIRQGPEETQYF. The CDR3 DNA is TGTGCCATCAGGCAGGGTCCCGAAGAGACCCAGTACTTC.

The CDR3 DNA reads as TGTGCCAGCAGGGACCGGGTAGACTACAATGAGCAGTTCTTC. As protein: CASRDRVDYNEQFF. This chain uses TRBV27 with TRBJ2-1; D is unclear. Deletions cut 6 bases from V and 3 bases from J, with 12 bases between. This CDR3 is built from 14 residues. Looked up from germline, CDR1 is MNHEY and CDR2 is SMNVEV (reference sequence).

The chain combines TRBV19 with TRBJ1-1; D gene unclear. There are 14 residues in the CDR3. Germline lookup yields CDR1 LNHDA and CDR2 SQIVND (reference sequence). V was shortened by 1 base and J by 1 base, with 7 bases between the two germline ends. The CDR3 region is CASSIGPGNTEAFF. The CDR3 DNA reads TGTGCCAGTAGTATAGGGCCAGGGAACACTGAAGCTTTCTTT.

CDR3 in amino acids: CAMDLDEGGFKETQYF. Here the CDR3 DNA reads TGTGCCATGGACCTGGATGAGGGGGGGTTCAAAGAGACCCAGTACTTC. This sequence joins TRBV10-3 and TRBJ2-5; a weak D match, TRBD2 (7 bases). The CDR3 loop spans 16 amino acids. Trimming stripped 9 bases from V and 3 bases from J, with 23 bases between. The V gene's germline CDR1 is ENHRY and CDR2 SYGVKD.

This chain uses TRBV6-5 with TRBJ2-7; 9 bases map to TRBD2. With 5 bases clipped from V and 4 bases from J, the junction kept 6 bases outside the gene matches. Looked up from germline, CDR1 is MNHEY and CDR2 is SVGAGI. The CDR3 is made up of 14 amino acids. The CDR3 loop reads CASSRSGSRYEQYF. The CDR3 nucleotides are TGTGCCAGCAGTCGTAGCGGGAGCAGGTACGAGCAGTACTTC.

The chain couples TRBV19 to TRBJ2-1, with D unclear. This CDR3 has 15 residues. Deletions cut 3 bases from V and 0 bases from J, with 9 bases between. Germline V CDR1 and CDR2: LNHDA, SQIVND (reference sequence). As DNA, the CDR3 is TGTGCCAGTAGTATGGGCCATAGCTCCTACAATGAGCAGTTCTTC. It encodes CASSMGHSSYNEQFF.

The rearrangement joins TRBV28 to TRBJ2-7; 10 nucleotides match TRBD1. The V and J ends lost 4 bases and 4 bases, in that order; junction bases with no gene match: 10. Looked up from germline, CDR1 is MDHEN and CDR2 is SYDVKM. The CDR3 length is 16 residues. CDR3 protein: CASSWNRGTGEYEQYF. The DNA for the CDR3 is TGTGCCAGCAGTTGGAACCGCGGGACAGGGGAGTACGAGCAGTACTTC.

The genes are TRBV5-6 and TRBJ1-5, with 10 bases aligning to TRBD1. Losses at the gene ends were 4 bases for V and 7 bases for J; bases not matched to a gene: 5. The CDR3 contains 14 residues. Germline CDR1 SGHDT, CDR2 YYEEEE. CDR3: CASSPGQGSQPQHF. CDR3 nucleotides: TGTGCCAGCAGCCCGGGACAGGGGAGCCAGCCCCAGCATTTT.

The chain is built from TRBV7-3 and TRBJ2-7; TRBD1 matches at 7 bases. Germline lookup yields CDR1 SGHTA and CDR2 FQGTGA. The CDR3 extends over 14 amino acids. The junction had 12 bases not matched to a gene; V was cut back by 4 bases and J by 9 bases. Here the CDR3 reads CASSSRDSDAVQYF. The CDR3 DNA is TGTGCCAGCAGCTCCCGGGACAGCGATGCAGTGCAGTACTTC.

To note about this clone: This likely stems from a read error, as it lies one base from a far larger clone. This chain uses TRBV13 with TRBJ2-7, with a possible D match to TRBD1 (6 bases). Per the germline V gene, CDR1 is PRHDT and CDR2 is FYEKMQ (reference sequence). The CDR3 covers 12 residues. V was cut by 5 bases and J by 3 bases, with 8 bases left in between. The CDR3 loop reads CASSGTNYEQYF. The CDR3 region has the DNA TGTGCCAGCAGCGGGACAAACTACGAGCAGTACTTC.

With respect to this clone: Other nucleotide sequences in the sample specify the same CDR3. This sequence joins TRBV11-2 and TRBJ2-7; either TRBD1 or TRBD2 may supply D (5 bases each). This CDR3 is 13 amino acids long. Looked up from germline, CDR1 is SGHAT and CDR2 is FQNNGV. V was clipped by 5 bases and J by 3 bases, with 11 bases between them. This CDR3 reads CASSPGTVYEQYF. DNA for the CDR3: TGTGCCAGCAGCCCCGGGACCGTCTACGAGCAGTACTTC.

The genes are TRBV6-4 and TRBJ1-2; D may be TRBD1 (6 bases). The CDR3 consists of 16 residues. Germline V CDR1 and CDR2: MRHNA, SNTAGT. Trimming stripped 2 bases from V and 7 bases from J, with 20 bases between. CDR3 nucleotides: TGTGCCAGCAGTGACCGCTTCGGGGACACCAATATTGGCTACACCTTC. The encoded protein is CASSDRFGDTNIGYTF.

The rearrangement joins TRBV27 to TRBJ2-7, with a weak D call TRBD2 (6 bases). V was shortened by 1 base and J by 1 base, with 8 bases between the two germline ends. This CDR3 contains 14 residues. The germline V gene has CDR1 MNHEY and CDR2 SMNVEV (reference sequence). The CDR3 sequence: CASSLYRGSYEQYF. Written as DNA, the CDR3 is TGTGCCAGCAGTTTATATCGGGGGTCCTACGAGCAGTACTTC.

This chain joins TRBV6-4 and TRBJ2-2; 7 bases agree with TRBD1. This CDR3 is built from 16 residues. Germline V CDR1 and CDR2: MRHNA, SNTAGT. The ends lost 4 bases at V and 3 bases at J; junction bases unmatched: 8. For the CDR3, the DNA is TGTGCCAGCAGTGTCTGGGGGACAGACGACACCGGGGAGCTGTTTTTT. Translation: CASSVWGTDDTGELFF.

This sequence joins TRBV28 and TRBJ1-2; D gene unclear. CDR3 length: 15 residues. V lost 6 bases, J lost 7 bases, and 21 bases lay in between. Germline V gives CDR1 MDHEN, CDR2 SYDVKM. The CDR3, as DNA: TGTGCCAGCAGCCATACCCCGTCGTCAAGTATTGGCTACACCTTC. Translated, it gives CASSHTPSSSIGYTF.

The sample holds one count of this clone. The chain joins TRBV6-5 to TRBJ2-3; 9 positions agree with TRBD2. V lost 2 bases to trimming and J lost 3 bases; unmatched junction nucleotides: 3. The CDR3 is made up of 15 amino acids. Per germline, CDR1 MNHEY and CDR2 SVGAGI. The CDR3 coding sequence is TGTGCCAGCAGTTACGGGGCGGGAGGGACAGATACGCAGTATTTT. Encoded protein: CASSYGAGGTDTQYF.

The chain uses TRBV28 and TRBJ1-4; D call uncertain. This CDR3 spans 15 amino acids. Germline V lookup: CDR1 MDHEN, CDR2 SYDVKM. Trimming left V 5 bases short and J 0 bases short, with 10 bases between. The CDR3 DNA sequence: TGTGCCAGCAGTCGCCTCCTCTCAACTAATGAAAAACTGTTTTTT. Its translation: CASSRLLSTNEKLFF.

The chain employs TRBV7-9 and TRBJ2-7; 10 bases are shared with TRBD1. Germline CDR1 is SEHNR and CDR2 is FQNEAQ (reference sequence). The CDR3 runs 17 residues. Losses at the gene ends were 5 bases for V and 3 bases for J; bases not matched to a gene: 13. As DNA, the CDR3 is TGTGCCAGCAGCCCGAGGACAGGGGGTGGCCGAAACTACGAGCAGTACTTC. Its translation is CASSPRTGGGRNYEQYF. Drawing the rest from reference TRBV7-9 and TRBJ2-7, the complete variable domain is DTGVSQNPRHKITKRGQNVTFRCDPISEHNRLYWYRQTLGQGPEFLTYFQNEAQLEKSRLLSDRFSAERPKGSFSTLEIQRTEQGDSAMYLCASSPRTGGGRNYEQYFGPGTRLTVT.

In DNA, the CDR3 is TGTGCCATCAGTGACGAACGATACGAGCAGTACTTC. It encodes CAISDERYEQYF. J is TRBJ2-7 and V is TRBV10-3, with D hard to call. CDR3 length: 12 residues. The V end lost 3 bases, the J end lost 4 bases, and 7 bases lay between the germline ends. Germline V gives CDR1 ENHRY, CDR2 SYGVKD.

This chain joins TRBV30 and TRBJ2-7; no firm D call. There are 13 residues in the CDR3. V gave up 3 bases and J gave up 4 bases, with 13 bases separating them. The V gene's germline CDR1 is GTSNPN and CDR2 SVGIG (reference sequence). CDR3 DNA: TGTGCCTGGAGCATTGGTTCAGATTACGAGCAGTACTTC. Its translation: CAWSIGSDYEQYF.

This rearrangement joins TRBV13 to TRBJ1-4; D gene ambiguous. Germline V gene sequence: CDR1 PRHDT, CDR2 FYEKMQ (reference sequence). V was pared by 4 bases and J by 5 bases, with 11 bases between. The CDR3 runs 14 residues. The CDR3 DNA reads as TGTGCCAGCAGCTACGCCGATGAAAATGAAAAACTGTTTTTT. This sequence encodes CASSYADENEKLFF.

V gene TRBV6-5 combines with J gene TRBJ2-7, with 12 bases lining up with TRBD2. Germline loops: CDR1 MNHEY, CDR2 SVGAGI. CDR3 length: 15 amino acids. V was pared by 6 bases and J by 1 base, with 4 bases of the junction left unmatched. CDR3 protein: CASSSLAGGSYEQYF. CDR3 in DNA: TGTGCCAGCAGCTCACTAGCGGGAGGATCCTACGAGCAGTACTTC.

This chain joins TRBV11-2 and TRBJ2-7; the D gene could be TRBD1 or TRBD2 (5 bases each). Per germline, CDR1 SGHAT and CDR2 FQNNGV. V was clipped by 6 bases and J by 1 base, with 13 bases between them. The CDR3 extends over 14 amino acids. For the CDR3, the DNA is TGTGCCAGCAGACGGGTTGGGGGTTCCTACGAGCAGTACTTC. Translated: CASRRVGGSYEQYF.

This sequence joins TRBV7-9 and TRBJ1-2; tentatively, D is TRBD1 (6 bases). Trimming removed 4 bases at V and 6 bases at J, with 15 bases between. The germline CDR1 and CDR2 sequences are SEHNR and FQNEAQ (reference sequence). The CDR3 covers 14 residues. CDR3 region: CASSSQGGKDGYTF. The CDR3, as DNA: TGTGCCAGCAGCTCACAGGGTGGTAAGGATGGCTACACCTTC.